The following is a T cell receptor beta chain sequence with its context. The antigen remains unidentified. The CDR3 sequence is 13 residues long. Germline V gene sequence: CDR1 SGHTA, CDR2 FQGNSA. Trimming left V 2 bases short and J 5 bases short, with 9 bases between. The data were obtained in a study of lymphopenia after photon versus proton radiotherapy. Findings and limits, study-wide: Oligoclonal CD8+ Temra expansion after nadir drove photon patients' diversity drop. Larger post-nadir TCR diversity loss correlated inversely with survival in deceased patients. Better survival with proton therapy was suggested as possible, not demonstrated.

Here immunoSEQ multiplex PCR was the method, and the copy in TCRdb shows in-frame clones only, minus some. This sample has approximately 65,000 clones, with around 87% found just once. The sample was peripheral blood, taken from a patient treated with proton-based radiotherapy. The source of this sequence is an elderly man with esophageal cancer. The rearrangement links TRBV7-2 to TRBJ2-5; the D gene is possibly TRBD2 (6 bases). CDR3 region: CASSLRGRETQYF. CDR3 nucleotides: TGTGCCAGCAGCTTACGGGGGAGGGAGACCCAGTACTTC. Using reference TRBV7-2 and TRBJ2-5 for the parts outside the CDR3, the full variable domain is GAGVSQSPSNKVTEKGKDVELRCDPISGHTALYWYRQSLGQGLEFLIYFQGNSAPDKSGLPSDRFSAERTGGSVSTLTIQRTQQEDSAVYLCASSLRGRETQYFGPGTRLLVL.